This TCR gamma chain was captured by sequencing in a study of γδ T cells in repeated Plasmodium falciparum infection. Study overall: Four controlled malaria infections with P. falciparum NF54 spanned less than 800 days.

Study-wide results and caveats: In Vdelta2-negative, largely Vdelta1+, gammadelta repertoires, repeated controlled infections appeared to drive clonal selection waves.

Flow sorting of PBMC yielded separate Vgamma9/Vdelta2+ and Vdelta2-negative gammadelta T cell populations for bulk repertoire analysis. This CDR3 is 16 amino acids long. Germline V lookup: CDR1 EGSNGY, CDR2 YDSYNSKV. Unmatched junction bases numbered 8, after V lost 5 bases and J lost 7 bases. TCRdb reprocessed the multiplex PCR reads using CATT. The sample records 25,000 to 35,000 gamma-chain clones, 1.4% being singletons. On this clone itself: Its antigen is undetermined.

This clonotype was sampled from a pool of human donors (malaria-infected and uninfected, not separated). The rearrangement links TRGV2 to TRGJP. TCRdb records no J gene; here it was assigned by comparing the DNA to germline. The sample taken for sequencing was gamma-delta T cells from blood. The CDR3 DNA sequence: TGTGCCACCTGGGGCAAATCGGAGTTGGGCAAAAAAATCAAGGTATTT. It translates to CATWGKSELGKKIKVF.